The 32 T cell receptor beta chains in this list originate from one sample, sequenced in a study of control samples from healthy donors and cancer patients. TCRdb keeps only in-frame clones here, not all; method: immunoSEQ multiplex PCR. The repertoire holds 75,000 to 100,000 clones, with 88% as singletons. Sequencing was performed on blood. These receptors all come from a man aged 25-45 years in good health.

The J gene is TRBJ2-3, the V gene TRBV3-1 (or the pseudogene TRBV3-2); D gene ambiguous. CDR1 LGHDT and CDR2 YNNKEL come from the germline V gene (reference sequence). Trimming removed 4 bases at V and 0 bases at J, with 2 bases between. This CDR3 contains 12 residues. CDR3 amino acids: CASSPSTDTQYF. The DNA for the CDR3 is TGTGCCAGCAGCCCTAGCACAGATACGCAGTATTTT.

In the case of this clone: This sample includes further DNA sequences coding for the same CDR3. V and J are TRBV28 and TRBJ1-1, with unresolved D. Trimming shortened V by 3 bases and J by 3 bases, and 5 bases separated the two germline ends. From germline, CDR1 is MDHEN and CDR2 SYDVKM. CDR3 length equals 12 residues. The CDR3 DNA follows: TGTGCCAGCAGTTTGGGCTACACTGAAGCTTTCTTT. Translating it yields CASSLGYTEAFF.

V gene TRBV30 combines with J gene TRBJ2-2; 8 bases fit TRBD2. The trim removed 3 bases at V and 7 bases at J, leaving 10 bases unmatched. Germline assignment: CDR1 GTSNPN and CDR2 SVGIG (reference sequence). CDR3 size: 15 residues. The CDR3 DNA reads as TGTGCCTGGAGGAGTAGCGGGAAAGCGGGCGGGGAGCTGTTTTTT. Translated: CAWRSSGKAGGELFF.

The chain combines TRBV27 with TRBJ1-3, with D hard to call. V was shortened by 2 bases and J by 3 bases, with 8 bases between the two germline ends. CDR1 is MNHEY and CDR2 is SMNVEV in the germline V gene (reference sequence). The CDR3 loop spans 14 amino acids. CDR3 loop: CASSLNGRGNTIYF. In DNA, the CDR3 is TGTGCCAGCAGTTTAAACGGGCGTGGAAACACCATATATTTT.

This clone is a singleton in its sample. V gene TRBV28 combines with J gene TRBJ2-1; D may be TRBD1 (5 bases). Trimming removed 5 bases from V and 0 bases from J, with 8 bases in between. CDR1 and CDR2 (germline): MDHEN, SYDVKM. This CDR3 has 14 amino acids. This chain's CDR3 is CASSQGFSYNEQFF. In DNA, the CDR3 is TGTGCCAGCAGTCAGGGTTTCTCCTACAATGAGCAGTTCTTC. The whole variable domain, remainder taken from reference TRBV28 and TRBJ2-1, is DVKVTQSSRYLVKRTGEKVFLECVQDMDHENMFWYRQDPGLGLRLIYFSYDVKMKEKGDIPEGYSVSREKKERFSLILESASTNQTSMYLCASSQGFSYNEQFFGPGTRLTVL.

The CDR3 DNA follows: TGTGCCAGTAGTATTAGTTTAGGGCGGCTATCCTACGAGCAGTACTTC. Translated, it gives CASSISLGRLSYEQYF. The chain has TRBV19 and TRBJ2-7; D not certain. The CDR3 extends over 16 amino acids. The germline V gene has CDR1 LNHDA and CDR2 SQIVND (reference sequence). Between the trimmed V and J ends, which lost 3 bases and 1 base, there was a span of 16 bases.

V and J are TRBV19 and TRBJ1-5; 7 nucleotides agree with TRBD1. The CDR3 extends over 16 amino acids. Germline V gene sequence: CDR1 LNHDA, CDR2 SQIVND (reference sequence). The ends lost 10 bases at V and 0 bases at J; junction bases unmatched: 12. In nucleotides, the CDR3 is TGTGCCACGGATAAGACAGGGCGCTATAGCAATCAGCCCCAGCATTTT. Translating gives CATDKTGRYSNQPQHF.

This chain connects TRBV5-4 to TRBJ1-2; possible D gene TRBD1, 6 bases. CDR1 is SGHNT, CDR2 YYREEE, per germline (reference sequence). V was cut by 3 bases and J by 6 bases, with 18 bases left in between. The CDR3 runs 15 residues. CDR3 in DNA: TGTGCCAGCAGCTATGCTCCCGGGGGGCTGGATGGCTACACCTTC. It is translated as CASSYAPGGLDGYTF.

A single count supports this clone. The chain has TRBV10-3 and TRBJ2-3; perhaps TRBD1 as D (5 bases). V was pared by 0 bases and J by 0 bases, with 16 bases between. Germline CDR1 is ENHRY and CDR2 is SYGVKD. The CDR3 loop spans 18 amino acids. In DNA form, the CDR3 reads TGTGCCATCAGTGAGTCCCTTTTAGGGGCCCGTAGCACAGATACGCAGTATTTT. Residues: CAISESLLGARSTDTQYF.

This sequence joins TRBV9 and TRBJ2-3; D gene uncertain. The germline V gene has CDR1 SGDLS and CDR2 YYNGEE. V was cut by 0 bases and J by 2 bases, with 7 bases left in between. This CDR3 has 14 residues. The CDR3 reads CASSVGHNTDTQYF. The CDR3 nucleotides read TGTGCCAGCAGCGTAGGACATAACACAGATACGCAGTATTTT. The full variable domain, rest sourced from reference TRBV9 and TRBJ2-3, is DSGVTQTPKHLITATGQRVTLRCSPRSGDLSVYWYQQSLDQGLQFLIQYYNGEERAKGNILERFSAQQFPDLHSELNLSSLELGDSALYFCASSVGHNTDTQYFGPGTRLTVL.

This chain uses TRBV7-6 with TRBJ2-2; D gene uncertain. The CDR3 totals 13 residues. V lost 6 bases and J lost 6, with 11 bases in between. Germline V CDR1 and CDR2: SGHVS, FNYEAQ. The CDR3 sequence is CASSHVVPGELFF. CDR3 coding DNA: TGTGCCAGCAGTCACGTAGTTCCCGGGGAGCTGTTTTTT.

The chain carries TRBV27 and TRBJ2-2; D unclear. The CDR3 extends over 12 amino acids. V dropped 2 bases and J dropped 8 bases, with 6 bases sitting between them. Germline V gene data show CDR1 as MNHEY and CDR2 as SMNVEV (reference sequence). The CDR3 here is CASSLVRGELFF. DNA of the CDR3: TGTGCCAGCAGTTTAGTAAGGGGGGAGCTGTTTTTT.

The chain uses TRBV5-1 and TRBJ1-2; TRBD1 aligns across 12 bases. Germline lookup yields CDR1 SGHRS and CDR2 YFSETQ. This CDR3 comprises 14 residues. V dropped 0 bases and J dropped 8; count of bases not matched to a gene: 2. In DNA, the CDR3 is TGCGCCAGCAGCTTGGGAGGGACAGGGGGCGGCTACACCTTC. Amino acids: CASSLGGTGGGYTF.

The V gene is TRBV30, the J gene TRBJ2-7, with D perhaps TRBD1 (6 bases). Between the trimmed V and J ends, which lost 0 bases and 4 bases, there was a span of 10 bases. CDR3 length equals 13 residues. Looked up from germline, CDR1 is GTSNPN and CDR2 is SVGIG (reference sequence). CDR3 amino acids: CAWSVGRGYEQYF. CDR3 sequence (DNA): TGTGCCTGGAGTGTTGGCAGGGGTTACGAGCAGTACTTC.

The CDR3 spells CASSNFMGSARGEQYF. The CDR3, as DNA: TGTGCCAGTAGTAACTTCATGGGGTCGGCCAGGGGCGAGCAGTACTTC. The J gene is TRBJ2-7, the V gene TRBV19; TRBD1 is a possible D gene (6 bases). V was trimmed by 4 bases and J by 6 bases, leaving 22 bases between them. Germline loops: CDR1 LNHDA, CDR2 SQIVND (reference sequence). CDR3 length equals 16 residues.

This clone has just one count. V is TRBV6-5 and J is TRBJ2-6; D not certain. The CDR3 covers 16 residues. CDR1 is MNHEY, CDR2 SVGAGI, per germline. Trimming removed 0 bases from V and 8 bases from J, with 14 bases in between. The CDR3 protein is CASSYSKDVQTNVLTF. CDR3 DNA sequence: TGTGCCAGCAGTTACTCGAAAGATGTACAAACCAACGTCCTGACTTTC.

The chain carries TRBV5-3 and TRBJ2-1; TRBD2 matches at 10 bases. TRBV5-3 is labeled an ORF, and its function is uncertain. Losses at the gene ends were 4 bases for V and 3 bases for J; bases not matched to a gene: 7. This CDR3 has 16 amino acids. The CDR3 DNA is TGTGCCAGAAGCCATGATAGCGGGAGGCTCTACAATGAGCAGTTCTTC. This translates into CARSHDSGRLYNEQFF.

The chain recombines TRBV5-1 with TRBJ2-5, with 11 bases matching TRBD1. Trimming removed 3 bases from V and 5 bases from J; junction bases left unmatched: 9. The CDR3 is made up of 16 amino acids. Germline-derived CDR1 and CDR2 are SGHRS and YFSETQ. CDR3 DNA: TGCGCCAGCAGCTACTACGGGACAGGGGGGACTGAGACCCAGTACTTC. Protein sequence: CASSYYGTGGTETQYF.

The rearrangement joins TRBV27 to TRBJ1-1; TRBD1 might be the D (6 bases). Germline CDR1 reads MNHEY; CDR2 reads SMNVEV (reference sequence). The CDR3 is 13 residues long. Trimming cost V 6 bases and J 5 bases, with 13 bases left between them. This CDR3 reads CASRQHGTTEAFF. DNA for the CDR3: TGTGCCAGCAGACAACACGGGACAACTGAAGCTTTCTTT.

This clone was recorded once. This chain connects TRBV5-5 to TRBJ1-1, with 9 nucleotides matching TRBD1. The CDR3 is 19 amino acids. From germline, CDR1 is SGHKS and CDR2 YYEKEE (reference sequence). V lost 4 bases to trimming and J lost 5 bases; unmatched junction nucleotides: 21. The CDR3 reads CASSPKRVGQGVGRTEAFF. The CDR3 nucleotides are TGTGCCAGCAGCCCAAAAAGAGTGGGACAGGGAGTAGGGAGGACTGAAGCTTTCTTT.

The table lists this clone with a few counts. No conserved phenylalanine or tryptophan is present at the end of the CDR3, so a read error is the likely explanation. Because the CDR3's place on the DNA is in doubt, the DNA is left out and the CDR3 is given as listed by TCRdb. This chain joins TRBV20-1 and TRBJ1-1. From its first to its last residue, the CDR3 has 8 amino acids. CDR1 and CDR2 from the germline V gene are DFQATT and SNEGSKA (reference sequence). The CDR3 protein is CSARDGIM.

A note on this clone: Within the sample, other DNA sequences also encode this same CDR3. The CDR3 bases are TGTGCCAGCAGTCCCTCTAACTATGGCACTGAAGCTTTCTTT. Its protein product is CASSPSNYGTEAFF. The V call is TRBV27, the J call TRBJ1-1; the D is unclear. V lost 5 bases to trimming and J lost 4 bases, with 14 bases between them. The CDR3 sequence is 14 residues long. Germline assignment: CDR1 MNHEY and CDR2 SMNVEV (reference sequence).

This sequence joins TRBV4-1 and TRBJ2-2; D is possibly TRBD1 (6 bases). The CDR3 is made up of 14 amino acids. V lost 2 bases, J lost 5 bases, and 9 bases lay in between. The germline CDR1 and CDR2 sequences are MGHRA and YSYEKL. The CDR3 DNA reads TGCGCCAGCAGCCAACAACAGGGTACCGGGGAGCTGTTTTTT. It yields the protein CASSQQQGTGELFF.

CDR3 sequence reads: CASARSGINEQFF. DNA of the CDR3: TGTGCCAGCGCGAGGAGCGGGATTAATGAGCAGTTCTTC. The chain uses TRBV19 and TRBJ2-1, with 7 bases identical to TRBD2. J gave up 7 bases and V 9 bases, and 9 bases lay outside the gene matches. The CDR3 spans 13 residues. Germline V CDR1 and CDR2: LNHDA, SQIVND (reference sequence).

CDR3 amino acids: CASSLGTASYEQYF. CDR3 DNA sequence: TGTGCCAGCAGCTTGGGGACAGCCTCCTACGAGCAGTACTTC. V gene TRBV5-5 combines with J gene TRBJ2-7; maybe TRBD1 (6 bases). Germline V CDR1 and CDR2: SGHKS, YYEKEE (reference sequence). The CDR3 spans 14 residues. The V end was cut by 0 bases, the J end by 0 bases, with 7 bases between.

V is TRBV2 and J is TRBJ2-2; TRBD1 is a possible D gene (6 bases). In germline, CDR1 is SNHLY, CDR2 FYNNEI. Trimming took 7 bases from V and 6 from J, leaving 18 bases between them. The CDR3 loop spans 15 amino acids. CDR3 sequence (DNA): TGTGCCAGCACTGAGGATGGCAGGGGCCCCGGGGAGCTGTTTTTT. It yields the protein CASTEDGRGPGELFF.

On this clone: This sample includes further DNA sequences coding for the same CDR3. The CDR3 loop is CSVTGLADFYEQYF. As DNA, the CDR3 is TGCAGCGTTACCGGACTAGCGGATTTCTACGAGCAGTACTTC. The rearrangement links TRBV29-1 to TRBJ2-7, with 10 positions matching TRBD2. V was pared by 5 bases and J by 3 bases, with 7 bases of the junction left unmatched. The CDR3 has 14 residues. Germline loops: CDR1 SQVTM, CDR2 ANQGSEA.

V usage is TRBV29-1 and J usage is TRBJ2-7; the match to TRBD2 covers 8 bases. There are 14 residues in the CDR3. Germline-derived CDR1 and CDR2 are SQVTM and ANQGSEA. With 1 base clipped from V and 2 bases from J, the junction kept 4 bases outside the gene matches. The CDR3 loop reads CSVEVLAGTYEQYF. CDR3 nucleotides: TGCAGCGTTGAAGTGTTAGCGGGGACCTACGAGCAGTACTTC.

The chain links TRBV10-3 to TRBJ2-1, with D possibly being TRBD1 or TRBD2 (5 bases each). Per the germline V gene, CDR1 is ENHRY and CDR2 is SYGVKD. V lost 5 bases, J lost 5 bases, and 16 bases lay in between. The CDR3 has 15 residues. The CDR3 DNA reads TGTGCCATCAGTAATCCAGGGACGCCAGACAATGAGCAGTTCTTC. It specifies CAISNPGTPDNEQFF.

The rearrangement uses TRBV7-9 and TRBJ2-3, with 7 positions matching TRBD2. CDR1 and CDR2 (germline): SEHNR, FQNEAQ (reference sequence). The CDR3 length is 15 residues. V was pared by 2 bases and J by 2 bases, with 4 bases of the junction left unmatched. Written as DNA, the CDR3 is TGTGCCAGCAGCTTACTGGGGACTATCACAGATACGCAGTATTTT. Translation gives CASSLLGTITDTQYF. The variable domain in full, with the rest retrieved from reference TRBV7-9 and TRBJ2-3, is DTGVSQNPRHKITKRGQNVTFRCDPISEHNRLYWYRQTLGQGPEFLTYFQNEAQLEKSRLLSDRFSAERPKGSFSTLEIQRTEQGDSAMYLCASSLLGTITDTQYFGPGTRLTVL.

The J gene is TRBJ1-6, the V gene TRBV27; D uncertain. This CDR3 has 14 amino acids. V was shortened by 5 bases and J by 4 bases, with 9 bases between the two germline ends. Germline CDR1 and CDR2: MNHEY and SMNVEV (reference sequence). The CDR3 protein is CASSVEGYNSPLHF. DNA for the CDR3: TGTGCCAGCAGTGTCGAAGGGTATAATTCACCCCTCCACTTT.

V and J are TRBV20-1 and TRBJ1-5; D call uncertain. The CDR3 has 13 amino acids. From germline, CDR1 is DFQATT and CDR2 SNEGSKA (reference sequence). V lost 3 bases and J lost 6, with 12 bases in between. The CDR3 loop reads CSASGRGSQPQHF. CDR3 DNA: TGCAGTGCTAGTGGTCGGGGAAGTCAGCCCCAGCATTTT.